This T cell receptor (beta chain) came from a study of glioma-infiltrating T cells. Findings and caveats of the study: Only very few CDR3 sequences appeared in both tissue and blood.

This clonotype was seen many times. What it binds is unknown. The CDR3 is 15 amino acids. CDR1 is LGHDT, CDR2 YNNKEL, per germline (reference sequence). V was clipped by 4 bases and J by 5 bases, with 14 bases between them. Amplification of TCR alpha and beta CDR3 regions from RNA used iRepertoire nested multiplex PCR. One-step reverse transcription and amplification started from around 100-400 ng of tissue mRNA or PBMC total RNA. TCRdb re-derived calls from the multiplex PCR reads in MiXCR, one entry per CDR3 protein. The repertoire holds 44,000 or so distinct CDR3 sequences, with approximately 20% as singletons.

V usage is TRBV3-1 and J usage is TRBJ1-4; tentative D call: TRBD1 (5 bases). Input material: glioma tissue, nonneoplastic brain tissue, or PBMCs (not recorded which). The source is a human donor with low-grade glioma or glioblastoma, undergoing nonglioma brain surgery, or in good health (not recorded which). In DNA form, the CDR3 reads TGTGCCAGCAGCCGCCCGGGGACGGGGAATGAAAAACTGTTTTTT. This encodes CASSRPGTGNEKLFF.